This note documents a single TCR beta chain sequence. In the study's own analysis: By means of reference gene primer amplification, nucleated cell counts were estimated. This table comes from immunoSEQ multiplex PCR, and its TCRdb copy is limited to in-frame clones, with some not included. D and trimming were read from the DNA, whereas the V and J calls and clone size are those reported in that table. The table records about 120,000 clones, approximately 80% of them present only once. The sample is drawn from a study of blood T cell repertoires in COVID-19. Study overall: Some COVID-19 samples were acute and others convalescent; all came from the United States, Italy and Spain.

The receptor's source is a human donor in a cohort sampled during active COVID-19. The material sequenced was peripheral blood.

The CDR3 region has the DNA TGTGCCAGCAGCTCATCTTCCTGGACACAAAACACCGGGGAGCTGTTTTTT. It specifies CASSSSSWTQNTGELFF. This rearrangement joins TRBV7-2 to TRBJ2-2; perhaps TRBD1 as D (5 bases). This CDR3 comprises 17 residues. Germline CDR1 and CDR2: SGHTA and FQGNSA. V dropped 4 bases and J dropped 2 bases, with 17 bases sitting between them.